The 2 T cell receptor beta chains reported below all come from one sample, sequenced in a study of shared clonotypes between healthy human individuals. Clones were sequenced by immunoSEQ multiplex PCR, and TCRdb holds only the in-frame ones, with some missing. The repertoire holds some 2.1 million clones, with around 93% as singletons. CD45RO-negative, CCR7-positively selected cells formed the naive CD8 fraction, excluding terminally differentiated effector memory CD45RA+ cells. Sequenced material: naive CD8+ T cells from PBMCs. The receptors derive from a man between 18 and 29 years old in good health. Some clones in this sample may be carry-over from other donors' samples.

The rearrangement uses TRBV11-3 and TRBJ2-3, with D maybe TRBD2 (5 bases). V dropped 3 bases and J dropped 1 base, with 14 bases sitting between them. This CDR3 is 16 amino acids long. Germline values: CDR1 SGHNT, CDR2 YENEEA. For the CDR3, the DNA is TGTGCCAGCAGCTTGACGGCGGTGCGGGGCACAGATACGCAGTATTTT. It codes for CASSLTAVRGTDTQYF.

This sequence joins TRBV7-2 and TRBJ1-2; TRBD1 might be the D (5 bases). The CDR3 loop spans 14 amino acids. V was clipped by 5 bases and J by 2 bases, with 12 bases between them. Germline CDR1 and CDR2: SGHTA and FQGNSA. The CDR3 loop is CASSQGAGNYGYTF. In nucleotides, the CDR3 is TGTGCCAGCAGCCAAGGGGCAGGGAACTATGGCTACACCTTC.